Listed below are T cell receptor beta chains from one sample, sequenced in a study of shared clonotypes between healthy human individuals. Here immunoSEQ multiplex PCR was the method, and the copy in TCRdb shows in-frame clones only, minus some. This sample carries approximately 640,000 clones, less than 95% of them seen once, and the ten largest clones take 30% to 40%. Sequenced input: memory CD8+ T cells from PBMCs. The receptors shown here come from a man aged 18 to 30 in good health. Some clones in this sample may be carry-over from other donors' samples. Both conserved end residues are part of each CDR3. Each record gives: clone size, V gene, D gene, J gene, CDR3 DNA, CDR3 protein. A D gene is named only where the DNA matches it firmly. Clone size is stated in some rows and not others, as once, few, many or a class when expanded.

-,TRBV28,TRBD1,TRBJ2-6,TGTGCCAGCAGTTCGAGGACAGGGTGGATATCTGGGGCCAACGTCCTGACTTTC,CASSSRTGWISGANVLTF
-,TRBV7-9,-,TRBJ1-1,TGTGCCAGCAGCGCTCCCAGGGAAGCAGCGTCTGAAGCTTTCTTT,CASSAPREAASEAFF
once,TRBV7-3,-,TRBJ2-5,TGTGCCAGCAGCTCGTCCGGCCTCCTGGGGGAGACCCAGTACTTC,CASSSSGLLGETQYF
-,TRBV28,-,TRBJ2-7,TGTGCCAGCAGTTTGTACAGGGACGACGAGCAGTACTTC,CASSLYRDDEQYF
-,TRBV7-7,TRBD1,TRBJ2-5,TGTGCCAGCAGTCAGACAGGGATAGGAGTCGAGGCCCAGTACTTC,CASSQTGIGVEAQYF
once,TRBV28,-,TRBJ1-2,TGTGCCAGCAGAACCCGAGTCTGGGGGTCCCTTAACTATGGCTACACCTTC,CASRTRVWGSLNYGYTF
few,TRBV18,-,TRBJ1-5,TGTGCCAGCTCAACTACGGGACCGCAGAATCAGCCCCAGCATTTT,CASSTTGPQNQPQHF
-,TRBV11-2,TRBD1,TRBJ2-5,TGTGCCAGCAGCTTGAGATTAGGAACAGGACAGGGGAGAGAGACCCAGTACTTC,CASSLRLGTGQGRETQYF
-,TRBV19,-,TRBJ2-7,TGTGCCAGTAGTGGGGGTTACGAGCAGTACTTC,CASSGGYEQYF
-,TRBV6-6,-,TRBJ2-7,TGTGCCAGCAGTTACGGGACACATGTTCCCTACGAGCAGTACTTC,CASSYGTHVPYEQYF
-,TRBV19,TRBD2,TRBJ2-1,TGTGCCAGTAGTATAATAATCCGGGCTAGCGGGAGGAGTGCCTACAATGAGCAGTTCTTC,CASSIIIRASGRSAYNEQFF
-,TRBV19,TRBD1,TRBJ2-7,TGTGCCAGTAGTCAGTACAGGGGAGCCTACGAGCAGTACTTC,CASSQYRGAYEQYF
-,TRBV6-5,-,TRBJ2-1,TGTGCCAGCAGTTACTCATCAGGGAGCTCCTACAATGAGCAGTTCTTC,CASSYSSGSSYNEQFF
-,TRBV30,-,TRBJ1-2,TGTGCCTGCCCGGGGGGTCTTGGATATGGCTACACCTTC,CACPGGLGYGYTF
-,TRBV19,TRBD1,TRBJ1-1,TGTGCCAGTAGTGCCCGGACAGGGGGCTTGGGCACTGAAGCTTTCTTT,CASSARTGGLGTEAFF
-,TRBV30,-,TRBJ2-7,TGTGCCTGGAGTACGGGCAGGCTCGGCTACGAGCAGTACTTC,CAWSTGRLGYEQYF
-,TRBV4-2,-,TRBJ2-5,TGTGCCAGCAGCCAAGGCAGGGGCGATCAAGAGACCCAGTACTTC,CASSQGRGDQETQYF
once,TRBV7-9,-,TRBJ1-2,TGTGCCAGCAGCTCGGCCCGCTCTATTGAGGGCTACACCTTC,CASSSARSIEGYTF
-,TRBV6-1,TRBD1,TRBJ2-7,TGTGCCAGCCGGGACAGTTCCTACGAGCAGTACTTC,CASRDSSYEQYF
-,TRBV15,TRBD1,TRBJ2-1,TGTGCCACCAGCGAGCAGCGGGACAGGGGTCACAATGAGCAGTTCTTC,CATSEQRDRGHNEQFF
-,TRBV27,-,TRBJ1-5,TGTGCCAGCAGTTCCATTCGAACTAGCAATCAGCCCCAGCATTTT,CASSSIRTSNQPQHF
-,TRBV5-1,-,TRBJ1-5,TGCGCCAGCAGCTTGGTGGGGGACGGCAATCAGCCCCAGCATTTT,CASSLVGDGNQPQHF
-,TRBV6-1,-,TRBJ2-7,TGTGCCAGCAGTGAAGTTGGGTGGACGGCAGATTACGAGCAGTACTTC,CASSEVGWTADYEQYF
-,TRBV27,-,TRBJ1-5,TGTGCCAGCAGTTACGGGGGACTGGTCGGGAATCAGCCCCAGCATTTT,CASSYGGLVGNQPQHF